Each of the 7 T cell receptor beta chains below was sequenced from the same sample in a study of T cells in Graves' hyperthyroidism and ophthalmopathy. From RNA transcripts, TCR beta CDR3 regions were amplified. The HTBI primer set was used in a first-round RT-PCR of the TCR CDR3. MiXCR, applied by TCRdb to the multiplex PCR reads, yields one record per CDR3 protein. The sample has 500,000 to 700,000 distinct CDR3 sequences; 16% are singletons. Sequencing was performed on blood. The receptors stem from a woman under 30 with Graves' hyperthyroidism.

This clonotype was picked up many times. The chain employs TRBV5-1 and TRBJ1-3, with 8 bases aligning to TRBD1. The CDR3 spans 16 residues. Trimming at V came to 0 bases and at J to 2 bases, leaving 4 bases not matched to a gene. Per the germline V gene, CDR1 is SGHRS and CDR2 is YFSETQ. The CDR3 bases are TGCGCCAGCAGCTTGGGGACAGGGAAGACTGGAAACACCATATATTTT. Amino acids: CASSLGTGKTGNTIYF.

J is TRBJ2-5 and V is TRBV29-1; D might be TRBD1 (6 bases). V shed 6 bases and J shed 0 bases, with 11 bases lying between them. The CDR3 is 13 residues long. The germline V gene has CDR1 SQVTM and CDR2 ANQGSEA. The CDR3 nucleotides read TGCAGCGTAGCCGGGACATACCAAGAGACCCAGTACTTC. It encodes CSVAGTYQETQYF.

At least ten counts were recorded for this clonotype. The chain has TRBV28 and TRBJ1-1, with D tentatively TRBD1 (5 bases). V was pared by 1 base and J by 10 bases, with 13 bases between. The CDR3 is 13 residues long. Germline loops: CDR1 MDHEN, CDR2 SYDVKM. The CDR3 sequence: CASSLSLSGGAFF. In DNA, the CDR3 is TGTGCCAGCAGTTTATCACTGAGTGGGGGAGCTTTCTTT.

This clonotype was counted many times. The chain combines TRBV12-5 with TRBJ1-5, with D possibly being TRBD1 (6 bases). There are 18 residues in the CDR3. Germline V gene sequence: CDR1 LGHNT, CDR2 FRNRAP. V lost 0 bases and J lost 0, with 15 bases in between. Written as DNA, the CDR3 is TGTGCTAGTGGTTTGGTATTCGGCGGACAGCTTAGCAATCAGCCCCAGCATTTT. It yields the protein CASGLVFGGQLSNQPQHF. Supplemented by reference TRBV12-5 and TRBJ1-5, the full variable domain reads DARVTQTPRHKVTEMGQEVTMRCQPILGHNTVFWYRQTMMQGLELLAYFRNRAPLDDSGMPKDRFSAEMPDATLATLKIQPSEPRDSAVYFCASGLVFGGQLSNQPQHFGDGTRLSIL.

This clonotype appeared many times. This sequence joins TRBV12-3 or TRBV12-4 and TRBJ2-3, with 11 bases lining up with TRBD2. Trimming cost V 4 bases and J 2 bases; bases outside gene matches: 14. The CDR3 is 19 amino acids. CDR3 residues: CASSSPTSGEPLLTDTQYF. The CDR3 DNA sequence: TGTGCCAGCAGTTCCCCGACTAGCGGGGAACCACTCCTCACAGATACGCAGTATTTT.

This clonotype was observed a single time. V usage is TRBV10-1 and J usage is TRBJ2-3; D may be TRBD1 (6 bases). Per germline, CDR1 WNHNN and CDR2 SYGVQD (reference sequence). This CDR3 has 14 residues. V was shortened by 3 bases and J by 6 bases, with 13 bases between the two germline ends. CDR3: CASSDGQMADTQYF. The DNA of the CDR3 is TGCGCCAGCAGTGATGGACAGATGGCGGATACGCAGTATTTT.

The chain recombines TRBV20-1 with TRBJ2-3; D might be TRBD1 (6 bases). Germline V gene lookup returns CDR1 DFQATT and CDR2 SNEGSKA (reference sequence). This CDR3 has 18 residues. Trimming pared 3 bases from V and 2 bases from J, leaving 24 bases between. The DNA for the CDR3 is TGCAGTGCTAGTCGGGGTTGGCCAGAAGGGACACACACAGATACGCAGTATTTT. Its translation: CSASRGWPEGTHTDTQYF.